The 22 T cell receptor beta chains below all came from one sample that was sequenced in a study of cytomegalovirus exposure and HLA in healthy donors. PCR amplification relied on 60 Vbeta primers (plus 13 Jbeta primers). Repertoires were generated with immunoSEQ multiplex PCR, while TCRdb's copy carries only in-frame clones and drops some. The sample contains some 130,000 clones, 75% to 90% of which appear only once. The sequenced sample was PBMCs. The receptors here all came from a man younger than 40 in good health and CMV-seronegative.

The V and J genes are TRBV13 and TRBJ2-7; TRBD2 might be the D (6 bases). V lost 4 bases and J 7 bases, leaving 14 bases between the germline ends. Germline CDR1 and CDR2: PRHDT and FYEKMQ (reference sequence). The CDR3 runs 13 residues. The CDR3 sequence: CASSSPYGSEQYF. The CDR3 DNA follows: TGTGCCAGCAGCTCGCCCTACGGGAGTGAGCAGTACTTC. The full variable domain, completed using reference TRBV13 and TRBJ2-7, is AAGVIQSPRHLIKEKRETATLKCYPIPRHDTVYWYQQGPGQDPQFLISFYEKMQSDKGSIPDRFSAQQFSDYHSELNMSSLELGDSALYFCASSSPYGSEQYFGPGTRLTVT.

The J gene is TRBJ1-3, the V gene TRBV10-3, with 7 bases that match TRBD1. This CDR3 region has 13 residues. From germline, CDR1 is ENHRY and CDR2 SYGVKD. V was pared by 11 bases and J by 4 bases, with 8 bases of the junction left unmatched. The CDR3 DNA reads as TGTGCCGTACTGCCGGGACAGGGAAACACCATATATTTT. It translates to CAVLPGQGNTIYF.

CDR3 in amino acids: CASSLALTDSGANVLTF. The CDR3, as DNA: TGCGCCAGCAGCTTGGCCCTGACAGACTCTGGGGCCAACGTCCTGACTTTC. This chain uses TRBV5-1 with TRBJ2-6; maybe TRBD1 (5 bases). Germline assignment: CDR1 SGHRS and CDR2 YFSETQ. The CDR3 has 17 residues. V dropped 0 bases and J dropped 0 bases, with 10 bases sitting between them.

The table lists this clone with a few counts. The chain is built from TRBV6-1 and TRBJ1-1; 12 bases map to TRBD1. Germline CDR1 and CDR2: MNHNS and SASEGT. J gave up 6 bases and V 4 bases, and 12 bases lay outside the gene matches. This CDR3 comprises 17 residues. The CDR3 nucleotides are TGTGCCAGCAGTGTAGATACTGTCGGGACAGGGGGCTCTGAAGCTTTCTTT. Translation: CASSVDTVGTGGSEAFF.

The chain joins TRBV7-8 to TRBJ2-3; D might be TRBD1 (5 bases). Trimming took 3 bases from V and 3 from J, leaving 10 bases between them. There are 14 residues in the CDR3. Germline-derived CDR1 and CDR2 are SGHVS and FQNEAQ. In DNA, the CDR3 is TGTGCCAGCAGCTTCAGGGAAGTAACAGATACGCAGTATTTT. Translation gives CASSFREVTDTQYF.

J is TRBJ1-4 and V is TRBV5-4, with 7 bases lining up with TRBD1. CDR1 and CDR2 (germline): SGHNT, YYREEE (reference sequence). V trimming: 4 bases; J trimming: 6 bases; junction bases outside the gene matches: 9. This CDR3 contains 15 residues. The CDR3 loop reads CASSLPGTVDEKLFF. For the CDR3, the DNA is TGTGCCAGCAGCCTTCCTGGGACAGTCGATGAAAAACTGTTTTTT.

The chain combines TRBV28 with TRBJ2-7, with D possibly matching TRBD1 (6 bases). V lost 5 bases and J 2 bases, leaving 19 bases between the germline ends. Per the germline V gene, CDR1 is MDHEN and CDR2 is SYDVKM. The CDR3 is 16 residues long. In nucleotides, the CDR3 is TGTGCCAGCAGTCCCAGCGTTAACAGGGAACCCTACGAGCAGTACTTC. It codes for CASSPSVNREPYEQYF.

The chain carries TRBV5-3 and TRBJ1-1, with D possibly being TRBD1 (6 bases). Being an ORF, TRBV5-3 has a function that is uncertain. The CDR3 runs 16 residues. V was clipped by 4 bases and J by 0 bases, with 16 bases between them. The CDR3 DNA follows: TGTGCCAGAAGCAAACAGGACAGCGCCATGAACACTGAAGCTTTCTTT. It yields the protein CARSKQDSAMNTEAFF.

V is TRBV2 and J is TRBJ2-3, with 13 bases identical to TRBD2. Germline CDR1 and CDR2: SNHLY and FYNNEI. With 1 base clipped from V and 3 bases from J, the junction kept 1 base outside the gene matches. CDR3 length: 16 amino acids. CDR3 DNA: TGTGCCAGCAGTGAAGGGACTAGCGGGAGTACAGATACGCAGTATTTT. Translating it yields CASSEGTSGSTDTQYF.

The chain joins TRBV1 to TRBJ1-1; TRBD1, the D gene given by the table, was not confirmed from the DNA. TRBV1 is a documented pseudogene. This CDR3 spans 20 amino acids. CDR3 in DNA: TGCACCAGCAGCCAAGACCCTTGCGTTACAGGGGGTGAGGAGGACACTGAAGCTTTCTTT. It specifies CTSSQDPCVTGGEEDTEAFF.

The chain combines TRBV27 with TRBJ2-3, with D perhaps TRBD2 (5 bases). Looked up from germline, CDR1 is MNHEY and CDR2 is SMNVEV (reference sequence). The length of the CDR3 is 15 residues. The ends were cut back, 4 bases at V and 2 bases at J, with 13 bases in the middle. This chain's CDR3 is CASSSSGSSTDTQYF. The CDR3 nucleotides are TGTGCCAGCAGTTCCAGCGGAAGTTCCACAGATACGCAGTATTTT.

The V call is TRBV4-3, the J call TRBJ2-3, with TRBD2 matching 11 bases. The CDR3 has 19 amino acids. V lost 1 base, J lost 1 base, and 10 bases stayed unmatched. Germline CDR1 LGHNA, CDR2 YSLEER. The CDR3, as DNA: TGCGCCAGCAGCCAAGGCACTAGCGGGAGAACGTTCGGCACAGATACGCAGTATTTT. Amino acids: CASSQGTSGRTFGTDTQYF.

This rearrangement joins TRBV9 to TRBJ2-3; 7 bases fit TRBD1. CDR1 is SGDLS, CDR2 YYNGEE, per germline. Trimming took 4 bases from V and 2 from J; bases not matched to a gene: 10. This CDR3 has 16 residues. DNA for the CDR3: TGTGCCAGCAGCTCCAATCCGGGACAGTACACAGATACGCAGTATTTT. It encodes CASSSNPGQYTDTQYF.

The chain has TRBV27 and TRBJ1-2, with 10 bases matching TRBD1. The CDR3 contains 14 residues. From germline, CDR1 is MNHEY and CDR2 SMNVEV (reference sequence). The J segment lost 7 bases and the V segment lost 5 bases, leaving 7 bases of the junction unmatched. CDR3 residues: CASSPGQGGSGYTF. The CDR3 DNA reads TGTGCCAGCAGTCCCGGACAGGGGGGTTCTGGCTACACCTTC.

This clone occurred a few times. J is TRBJ1-2 and V is TRBV6-5, with D possibly matching TRBD1 (6 bases). Trimming took off 0 bases at V and 4 bases at J, with 15 bases between the two ends. Germline CDR1 is MNHEY and CDR2 is SVGAGI. The CDR3 loop spans 16 amino acids. The chain's CDR3 is CASSYSKTGSVYGYTF. DNA for the CDR3: TGTGCCAGCAGTTACTCGAAAACAGGGTCTGTCTATGGCTACACCTTC.

The chain combines TRBV2 with TRBJ1-5; D gene ambiguous. The germline gives CDR1 SNHLY, CDR2 FYNNEI. The CDR3 has 14 amino acids. V lost 7 bases and J lost 7, with 17 bases in between. The CDR3 nucleotides are TGTGCCAGCAATACGGGAGACCTCCGCCAGCCCCAGCATTTT. Its protein is CASNTGDLRQPQHF.

The chain couples TRBV7-9 to TRBJ2-7; D possibly corresponds to TRBD1 (6 bases). The CDR3 spans 13 residues. CDR1 SEHNR and CDR2 FQNEAQ come from the germline V gene (reference sequence). V was shortened by 8 bases and J by 2 bases, with 13 bases between the two germline ends. CDR3 nucleotides: TGTGCCAGCTCAACAGGGATGACCTACGAGCAGTACTTC. Translated: CASSTGMTYEQYF.

V and J are TRBV5-1 and TRBJ2-7; 9 bases match TRBD2. Trimming removed 0 bases from V and 3 bases from J; junction bases left unmatched: 10. The CDR3 is 17 amino acids. Germline V lookup: CDR1 SGHRS, CDR2 YFSETQ. The CDR3 bases are TGCGCCAGCAGCTTGGATAGCGGGAGAGATTCACTCTACGAGCAGTACTTC. It encodes CASSLDSGRDSLYEQYF.

CDR3 DNA sequence: TGTGCCAGCAGTTACCAACCGGCTACAGGCGGCGAGACCCAGTACTTC. This codes for CASSYQPATGGETQYF. The gene calls are TRBV6-6 and TRBJ2-5; D might be TRBD1 (5 bases). Trimming shortened V by 2 bases and J by 5 bases, and 18 bases separated the two germline ends. The CDR3 is 16 residues long. Per the germline V gene, CDR1 is MNHNY and CDR2 is SVGAGI (reference sequence).

J is TRBJ2-5 and V is TRBV5-5; D gene ambiguous. Germline V gives CDR1 SGHKS, CDR2 YYEKEE (reference sequence). Trimming removed 0 bases from V and 2 bases from J, with 8 bases in between. The CDR3 sequence is 14 residues long. The DNA of the CDR3 is TGTGCCAGCAGCTTGGGCCCGGTTCAAGAGACCCAGTACTTC. It translates to CASSLGPVQETQYF. The whole variable domain, remainder taken from reference TRBV5-5 and TRBJ2-5, is DAGVTQSPTHLIKTRGQQVTLRCSPISGHKSVSWYQQVLGQGPQFIFQYYEKEERGRGNFPDRFSARQFPNYSSELNVNALLLGDSALYLCASSLGPVQETQYFGPGTRLLVL.

This clone was seen a single time. This chain uses TRBV27 with TRBJ1-2; 7 bases fit TRBD1. There are 13 residues in the CDR3. Germline lookup yields CDR1 MNHEY and CDR2 SMNVEV (reference sequence). With 2 bases clipped from V and 5 bases from J, the junction kept 2 bases outside the gene matches. The CDR3 reads CASSLTGDYGYTF. CDR3 nucleotide sequence: TGTGCCAGCAGTTTAACAGGGGATTATGGCTACACCTTC.

The chain has TRBV18 and TRBJ1-5; 11 nucleotides match TRBD1. Trimming removed 5 bases from V and 5 bases from J; junction bases left unmatched: 5. CDR1 is KGHSH and CDR2 is LQKENI in the germline V gene. The CDR3 covers 15 residues. The CDR3 coding sequence is TGTGCCAGCTCATTCCGGGACAGGGGGGATCAGCCCCAGCATTTT. It is translated as CASSFRDRGDQPQHF. Variable domain in full (rest from reference TRBV18 and TRBJ1-5): NAGVMQNPRHLVRRRGQEARLRCSPMKGHSHVYWYRQLPEEGLKFMVYLQKENIIDESGMPKERFSAEFPKEGPSILRIQQVVRGDSAAYFCASSFRDRGDQPQHFGDGTRLSIL.